These 19 T cell receptor beta chains were sequenced from one sample in a study of cytomegalovirus exposure and HLA in healthy donors. PCR employed 60 Vbeta and 13 Jbeta primers. Here immunoSEQ multiplex PCR was the method, and the copy in TCRdb shows in-frame clones only, minus some. The repertoire holds 100,000 to 150,000 clones, with approximately 82% as singletons. Sequenced: PBMCs. These receptors originate from a man aged 50 to 59 in good health and CMV-seronegative.

This sequence joins TRBV5-1 and TRBJ1-1; TRBD1 might be the D (5 bases). The CDR3 runs 15 residues. In germline, CDR1 is SGHRS, CDR2 YFSETQ. With 2 bases removed from V and 0 bases from J, the gap between germline ends came to 11 bases. The CDR3 DNA sequence: TGCGCCAGCAGCTTCTTGGGGCAGGTGAACACTGAAGCTTTCTTT. This encodes CASSFLGQVNTEAFF.

Only a few counts were recorded for this clone. The rearrangement joins TRBV7-2 to TRBJ2-5; TRBD1 might be the D (5 bases). The V gene lost 6 bases and the J gene lost 5 bases, with 7 bases spanning the gap. Looked up from germline, CDR1 is SGHTA and CDR2 is FQGNSA. The CDR3 is made up of 11 amino acids. The CDR3 DNA reads as TGTGCCAGCAGTTCAGGGGAGACCCAGTACTTC. Its protein product is CASSSGETQYF.

The rearrangement uses TRBV2 and TRBJ2-1; TRBD2 agrees at 8 bases. Germline lookup yields CDR1 SNHLY and CDR2 FYNNEI. J was trimmed by 2 bases and V by 7 bases; bases with no gene match: 10. The length of the CDR3 is 16 residues. The CDR3 coding sequence is TGTGCCAGCAAATTGCCGGGGGGGCAGGCCTACAATGAGCAGTTCTTC. Amino acid sequence: CASKLPGGQAYNEQFF.

This clone was detected once. The chain employs TRBV7-2 and TRBJ2-7; 10 positions match TRBD1. This CDR3 contains 17 residues. V lost 6 bases to trimming and J lost 5 bases; unmatched junction nucleotides: 16. Germline assignment: CDR1 SGHTA and CDR2 FQGNSA. This chain's CDR3 is CASSRGAPGQGSHEQYF. CDR3 bases: TGTGCCAGCAGTAGGGGCGCACCGGGACAGGGGTCCCACGAGCAGTACTTC.

This clone was seen more than once but under ten times. This chain uses TRBV7-2 with TRBJ2-7, with a possible D match to TRBD2 (5 bases). Deletions cut 5 bases from V and 1 base from J, with 12 bases between. The CDR3 totals 14 residues. Germline CDR1 is SGHTA and CDR2 is FQGNSA. CDR3 DNA sequence: TGTGCCAGCAGCGCTCGGACTTCGTCCTACGAGCAGTACTTC. It specifies CASSARTSSYEQYF.

This clone was counted between two and nine times. The chain joins TRBV2 to TRBJ1-4; D may be TRBD1 (5 bases). CDR1 and CDR2 (germline): SNHLY, FYNNEI. V lost 5 bases and J lost 1, with 8 bases in between. This CDR3 is 14 amino acids long. CDR3 DNA: TGTGCCAGCAGTAATCAGGGAACTAATGAAAAACTGTTTTTT. Protein sequence: CASSNQGTNEKLFF.

CDR3 DNA: TGTGCCTGGGCTTGGGGGGGTGGCAATCAGCCCCAGCATTTT. This gives the protein CAWAWGGGNQPQHF. The genes are TRBV30 and TRBJ1-5; D possibly corresponds to TRBD1 (5 bases). This CDR3 is 14 amino acids long. Germline V gene lookup returns CDR1 GTSNPN and CDR2 SVGIG (reference sequence). With 5 bases removed from V and 2 bases from J, the gap between germline ends came to 13 bases.

The V gene is TRBV13, the J gene TRBJ1-2; 12 nucleotides line up with TRBD1. The V and J ends lost 6 bases and 3 bases, in that order; junction bases with no gene match: 5. The germline V gene has CDR1 PRHDT and CDR2 FYEKMQ (reference sequence). This CDR3 has 15 amino acids. CDR3 coding DNA: TGTGCCAGCAGGTTTGGGACAGGGGGCGACTATGGCTACACCTTC. Amino acids: CASRFGTGGDYGYTF.

The chain has TRBV6-6 and TRBJ1-3; 7 nucleotides agree with TRBD1. The CDR3 runs to 14 residues. CDR1 MNHNY and CDR2 SVGAGI come from the germline V gene (reference sequence). The ends lost 5 bases at V and 3 bases at J; junction bases unmatched: 4. CDR3 loop: CASSLTGNGNTIYF. CDR3 nucleotide sequence: TGTGCCAGCAGTCTGACAGGGAATGGAAACACCATATATTTT.

Worth noting for this clone: A read error may account for a junction end that differs from germline. The genes are TRBV6-1 and TRBJ1-1; D is unclear. The germline CDR1 and CDR2 sequences are MNHNS and SASEGT. This CDR3 contains 12 residues. DNA for the CDR3: TGTGCCAGCAGCGGCTCTACCAAGGGAGGTTCATTT. Residues: CASSGSTKGGSF.

The V call is TRBV27, the J call TRBJ2-7; 9 bases line up with TRBD1. Germline V gene data show CDR1 as MNHEY and CDR2 as SMNVEV (reference sequence). The CDR3 loop spans 13 amino acids. J was trimmed by 3 bases and V by 5 bases; bases with no gene match: 2. CDR3 nucleotide sequence: TGTGCCAGCAGTCCGGGACAGGGCTACGAGCAGTACTTC. Protein product: CASSPGQGYEQYF.

This chain joins TRBV30 and TRBJ2-1; TRBD2 is a possible D gene (6 bases). Trimming took off 0 bases at V and 6 bases at J, with 9 bases between the two ends. CDR1 is GTSNPN and CDR2 is SVGIG in the germline V gene (reference sequence). CDR3 size: 13 residues. The CDR3 DNA reads as TGTGCCTGGAGTGTTTTGGGGGGCAATGAGCAGTTCTTC. Residues: CAWSVLGGNEQFF.

V and J are TRBV11-3 and TRBJ2-3, with 7 bases lining up with TRBD1. There are 15 residues in the CDR3. V gave up 1 base and J gave up 2 bases; unmatched junction bases: 3. The germline V gene encodes CDR1 SGHNT and CDR2 YENEEA. The CDR3 sequence is CASSLGGQHTDTQYF. CDR3 DNA sequence: TGTGCCAGCAGCTTAGGGGGACAGCACACAGATACGCAGTATTTT. Variable domain in full (rest from reference TRBV11-3 and TRBJ2-3): EAGVVQSPRYKIIEKKQPVAFWCNPISGHNTLYWYLQNLGQGPELLIRYENEEAVDDSQLPKDRFSAERLKGVDSTLKIQPAELGDSAVYLCASSLGGQHTDTQYFGPGTRLTVL.

This clone was picked up a small number of times. The chain carries TRBV5-4 and TRBJ2-6; TRBD1 agrees at 7 bases. The V gene's germline CDR1 is SGHNT and CDR2 YYREEE (reference sequence). The V segment lost 2 bases and the J segment 2 bases; nucleotides outside the gene matches: 1. The length of the CDR3 is 15 residues. CDR3 sequence reads: CASSFQGAGANVLTF. In nucleotides, the CDR3 is TGTGCCAGCAGCTTCCAGGGGGCTGGGGCCAACGTCCTGACTTTC.

CDR3 in amino acids: CASSYAWRAGLEYEQYF. CDR3 sequence (DNA): TGTGCCAGCAGCTATGCCTGGAGGGCGGGGCTGGAGTACGAGCAGTACTTC. The chain employs TRBV7-9 and TRBJ2-7; D possibly corresponds to TRBD2 (6 bases). Between the trimmed V and J ends, which lost 4 bases and 4 bases, there was a span of 23 bases. The CDR3 consists of 17 residues. The germline CDR1 and CDR2 sequences are SEHNR and FQNEAQ (reference sequence).

The rearrangement uses TRBV30 and TRBJ1-2; a possible D gene is TRBD1 (5 bases). V was trimmed by 3 bases and J by 8 bases, leaving 22 bases between them. The CDR3 runs 15 residues. Germline V gene lookup returns CDR1 GTSNPN and CDR2 SVGIG (reference sequence). The CDR3 protein is CAWSPTQGIARGYTF. Written as DNA, the CDR3 is TGTGCCTGGAGCCCTACCCAGGGAATTGCGAGAGGCTACACCTTC.

The chain carries TRBV5-4 and TRBJ2-7, with D tentatively TRBD1 (6 bases). Between the trimmed V and J ends, which lost 3 bases and 5 bases, there was a span of 15 bases. This CDR3 spans 14 amino acids. CDR1 is SGHNT, CDR2 YYREEE, per germline (reference sequence). For the CDR3, the DNA is TGTGCCAGCAGCTGGGACACCGATAGAGACGAGCAGTACTTC. This translates into CASSWDTDRDEQYF. Drawing the rest from reference TRBV5-4 and TRBJ2-7, the complete variable domain is ETGVTQSPTHLIKTRGQQVTLRCSSQSGHNTVSWYQQALGQGPQFIFQYYREEENGRGNFPPRFSGLQFPNYSSELNVNALELDDSALYLCASSWDTDRDEQYFGPGTRLTVT.

This chain uses TRBV7-9 with TRBJ2-1, with a weak D call TRBD2 (5 bases). V gave up 1 base and J gave up 7 bases, with 8 bases separating them. The CDR3 totals 13 residues. Germline CDR1 and CDR2: SEHNR and FQNEAQ (reference sequence). The chain's CDR3 is CASSLGGLNEQFF. CDR3 nucleotides: TGTGCCAGCAGCTTAGGCGGGCTAAATGAGCAGTTCTTC.

The chain recombines TRBV30 with TRBJ1-4; 9 bases map to TRBD1. The CDR3 extends over 16 amino acids. Germline loops: CDR1 GTSNPN, CDR2 SVGIG (reference sequence). The V segment lost 2 bases and the J segment 0 bases; nucleotides outside the gene matches: 4. CDR3 nucleotides: TGTGCCTGGAGTTTTACAGGGGGCTCAACTAATGAAAAACTGTTTTTT. The encoded protein is CAWSFTGGSTNEKLFF.